This record looks at one TCR beta chain sequence and its context. TCRdb itself ran the RACE reads through MiXCR, one entry per CDR3 protein. The profile covers 100,000 or so distinct CDR3 sequences, with 9.5% to 12% appearing a single time and around 3.4% taken by the ten largest. As to time point: patch test 1, 2 weeks after DPC sensitization. Documented treatment: therapeutic diphenylcyclopropenone sensitization with weekly scalp DPC. This sample was taken from a study of human T cells and chemical hapten exposure. Germline CDR1 reads SGHRS; CDR2 reads YFSETQ. This CDR3 is 15 amino acids long. Trimming removed 7 bases from V and 4 bases from J; junction bases left unmatched: 11.

The TCR was taken from a woman aged 40-49 years with alopecia areata. Some clones in this sample may be carry-over from other donors' samples. The sample was whole blood, taken in connection with sensitization to the hapten diphenylcyclopropenone (DPC). This chain joins TRBV5-1 and TRBJ2-1; 7 bases fit TRBD2. CDR3 loop: CASGASGLFYNEQFF. The CDR3 bases are TGCGCCAGCGGGGCTAGCGGATTATTTTACAATGAGCAGTTCTTC.